Presented here are 11 T cell receptor beta chains from one specimen sequenced in a study of blood T cell repertoires in COVID-19. Method: immunoSEQ multiplex PCR; TCRdb's copy keeps in-frame clones and lacks some. The sample has about 90,000 clones; more than 85% are singletons. The sample was peripheral blood. The receptors derive from a human donor with active COVID-19. The donor label of this sample is uncertain.

The chain has TRBV9 and TRBJ1-1, with unresolved D. The CDR3 has 16 amino acids. With 1 base removed from V and 3 bases from J, the gap between germline ends came to 16 bases. Germline V gives CDR1 SGDLS, CDR2 YYNGEE. The DNA for the CDR3 is TGTGCCAGCAGCGTAAGTCACGGTGGCGGGTACACTGAAGCTTTCTTT. Translation gives CASSVSHGGGYTEAFF.

J is TRBJ1-1 and V is TRBV5-1; 9 bases align to TRBD1. The CDR3 length is 15 residues. Germline CDR1 is SGHRS and CDR2 is YFSETQ. The V gene end was trimmed by 2 bases and the J gene end by 3 bases; junction bases not matched to a gene: 5. In DNA, the CDR3 is TGCGCCAGCAGCTTCGGGACAGGGAGGGACACTGAAGCTTTCTTT. It yields the protein CASSFGTGRDTEAFF.

The genes are TRBV7-6 and TRBJ2-7; D may be TRBD2 (7 bases). The CDR3 is 17 residues long. Germline-derived CDR1 and CDR2 are SGHVS and FNYEAQ. V was pared by 2 bases and J by 0 bases, with 17 bases between. The CDR3 bases are TGTGCCAGCAGCTTAAGCTCGGGGGGCACTAGCTCCTACGAGCAGTACTTC. Its protein product is CASSLSSGGTSSYEQYF.

This clone was detected only a few times. The chain employs TRBV3-1 (or the pseudogene TRBV3-2) and TRBJ2-5; tentative D call: TRBD1 (6 bases). V lost 7 bases, J lost 2 bases, and 17 bases lay in between. The CDR3 has 15 amino acids. Germline V gene lookup returns CDR1 LGHDT and CDR2 YNNKEL (reference sequence). The CDR3 DNA follows: TGTGCCAGCATAAAAGGGGGAGTAGTGCAAGAGACCCAGTACTTC. Translation: CASIKGGVVQETQYF.

This chain links TRBV7-9 with TRBJ1-1, with D possibly matching TRBD1 (6 bases). Germline-derived CDR1 and CDR2 are SEHNR and FQNEAQ (reference sequence). There are 14 residues in the CDR3. V was pared by 6 bases and J by 1 base, with 12 bases between. The CDR3, as DNA: TGTGCCAGCAGGGCCGCCAGGGGGAACACTGAAGCTTTCTTT. Amino acid sequence: CASRAARGNTEAFF.

DNA for the CDR3: TGTGCCAGCTCACCACCAGGGGTGGAGACCCAGTACTTC. Its protein product is CASSPPGVETQYF. J is TRBJ2-5 and V is TRBV18; D might be TRBD1 (5 bases). V was clipped by 0 bases and J by 5 bases, with 7 bases between them. Germline CDR1 reads KGHSH; CDR2 reads LQKENI. The CDR3 runs 13 residues.

The rearrangement uses TRBV4-1 and TRBJ2-1; D perhaps matches TRBD1 (5 bases). Germline loops: CDR1 MGHRA, CDR2 YSYEKL. The V end was cut by 4 bases, the J end by 7 bases, with 8 bases between. CDR3 length: 12 residues. The CDR3 sequence: CASSPQGNEQFF. The CDR3 DNA is TGCGCCAGCAGCCCGCAGGGTAATGAGCAGTTCTTC.

The genes are TRBV2 and TRBJ1-5; 9 bases match TRBD1. Germline lookup yields CDR1 SNHLY and CDR2 FYNNEI. The CDR3 extends over 15 amino acids. After removal of 6 bases from V and 3 bases from J, the junction contained 6 bases not matched to a gene. The CDR3 nucleotides read TGTGCCAGCAGGGGGGGACAGGGCAACAATCAGCCCCAGCATTTT. Its protein product is CASRGGQGNNQPQHF.

The CDR3 here is CATSSFRGNTDTQYF. As DNA, the CDR3 is TGTGCCACCTCCTCGTTCCGGGGGAACACAGATACGCAGTATTTT. This chain uses TRBV7-8 with TRBJ2-3; perhaps TRBD2 as D (6 bases). The germline V gene encodes CDR1 SGHVS and CDR2 FQNEAQ. The V end lost 10 bases, the J end lost 2 bases, and 19 bases lay between the germline ends. This CDR3 contains 15 residues.

The chain joins TRBV19 to TRBJ2-5; 8 nucleotides line up with TRBD1. Germline V lookup: CDR1 LNHDA, CDR2 SQIVND (reference sequence). This CDR3 is built from 14 residues. The ends lost 5 bases at V and 1 base at J; junction bases unmatched: 3. The CDR3 protein is CASSLGQGQETQYF. The CDR3 nucleotides are TGTGCCAGTAGTCTCGGACAGGGCCAAGAGACCCAGTACTTC.

The CDR3 region is CASSPQRGGLGELFF. Written as DNA, the CDR3 is TGTGCCAGCAGCCCCCAGCGGGGGGGCCTCGGGGAGCTGTTTTTT. J is TRBJ2-2 and V is TRBV11-2, with 10 bases matching TRBD2. V lost 5 bases to trimming and J lost 7 bases; unmatched junction nucleotides: 7. Germline loops: CDR1 SGHAT, CDR2 FQNNGV. The CDR3 sequence is 15 residues long.